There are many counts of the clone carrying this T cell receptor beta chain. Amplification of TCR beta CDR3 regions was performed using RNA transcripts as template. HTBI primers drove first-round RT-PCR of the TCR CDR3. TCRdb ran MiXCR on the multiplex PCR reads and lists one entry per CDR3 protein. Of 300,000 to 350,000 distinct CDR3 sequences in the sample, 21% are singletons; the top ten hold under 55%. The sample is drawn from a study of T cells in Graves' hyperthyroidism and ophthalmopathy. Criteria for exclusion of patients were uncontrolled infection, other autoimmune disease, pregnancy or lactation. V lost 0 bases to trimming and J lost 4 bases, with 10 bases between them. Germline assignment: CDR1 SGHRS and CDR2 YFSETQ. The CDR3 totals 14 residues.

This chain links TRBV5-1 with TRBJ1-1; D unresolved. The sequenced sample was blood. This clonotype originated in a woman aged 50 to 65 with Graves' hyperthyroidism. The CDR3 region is CASSLVGEGTEAFF. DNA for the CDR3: TGCGCCAGCAGCTTGGTCGGGGAGGGCACTGAAGCTTTCTTT.